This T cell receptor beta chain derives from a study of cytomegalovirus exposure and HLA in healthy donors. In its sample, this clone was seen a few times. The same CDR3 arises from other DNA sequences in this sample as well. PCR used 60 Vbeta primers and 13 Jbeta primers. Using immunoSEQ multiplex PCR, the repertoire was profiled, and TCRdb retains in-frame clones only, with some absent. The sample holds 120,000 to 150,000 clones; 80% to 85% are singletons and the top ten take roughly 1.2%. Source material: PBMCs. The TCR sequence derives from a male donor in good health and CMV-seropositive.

The CDR3 bases are TGTGCCAGCAGTTTAACGGTTAACTATGGCTACACCTTC. This gives the protein CASSLTVNYGYTF. The genes are TRBV27 and TRBJ1-2; no firm D call. There are 13 residues in the CDR3. The germline V and J ends were trimmed by 2 bases and 1 base, with 5 bases remaining between them. CDR1 is MNHEY, CDR2 SMNVEV, per germline (reference sequence).